These 5 T cell receptor beta chains originate from one sample sequenced in a study of post-analysis software for immune sequencing data. Findings of the study overall: Included in a set of four or five TRBV segments more frequent in patients than controls were TRBV5-6, TRBV5-1 and TRBV20-1.

Each TCR beta cDNA library carried unique molecular identifiers. Each CDR3 protein gets one entry after TCRdb re-called the PCR reads with MiXCR. The data contain about 260,000 distinct CDR3 sequences, just over 35% of them singletons. Their cognate antigens are unknown. Material: blood. These receptor sequences come from a girl under 18 with multiple sclerosis.

A few counts support this clonotype. The J gene is TRBJ2-2, the V gene TRBV10-3; either TRBD1 or TRBD2 may supply D (5 bases each). This CDR3 region has 16 residues. Germline CDR1 ENHRY, CDR2 SYGVKD. Trimming stripped 2 bases from V and 2 bases from J, with 12 bases between. CDR3 in DNA: TGTGCCATCAGTGAGGGGGGAGCCCCTAACACCGGGGAGCTGTTTTTT. Amino acids: CAISEGGAPNTGELFF.

This clonotype was detected a few times. The V and J genes are TRBV5-6 and TRBJ1-6; 7 bases map to TRBD1. Per the germline V gene, CDR1 is SGHDT and CDR2 is YYEEEE. V shed 1 base and J 14 bases; nucleotides not matched to a gene: 6. This CDR3 contains 13 residues. The CDR3 DNA sequence: TGTGCCAGCAGCTTGCCTACAGGGGAAACCCTCCACTTT. Translated, it gives CASSLPTGETLHF.

Details on this clonotype: One end of the junction varies from germline; a read error may be responsible. The gene calls are TRBV11-2 and TRBJ2-3; TRBD2 agrees at 11 bases. Germline V lookup: CDR1 SGHAT, CDR2 FQNNGV. This CDR3 has 16 amino acids. DNA for the CDR3: TGTGCCCGCAGCGTTGGGACTAGCGGCCTCACAGATACGCAGTATTTT. Its protein is CARSVGTSGLTDTQYF.

This clonotype was counted many times. The gene calls are TRBV29-1 and TRBJ2-3; D unresolved. The CDR3 has 12 residues. Germline loops: CDR1 SQVTM, CDR2 ANQGSEA. With 3 bases removed from V and 1 base from J, the gap between germline ends came to 5 bases. The CDR3 reads CSVEVGTDTQYF. The CDR3 bases are TGCAGCGTTGAGGTGGGCACAGATACGCAGTATTTT.

Only a few counts were recorded for this clonotype. The rearrangement uses TRBV6-5 and TRBJ2-7; D not resolved. V gave up 0 bases and J gave up 3 bases, with 9 bases separating them. CDR1 is MNHEY and CDR2 is SVGAGI in the germline V gene. The CDR3 length is 14 residues. CDR3 loop: CASSYSTYSYEQYF. The DNA of the CDR3 is TGTGCCAGCAGTTACTCGACCTACAGCTACGAGCAGTACTTC.